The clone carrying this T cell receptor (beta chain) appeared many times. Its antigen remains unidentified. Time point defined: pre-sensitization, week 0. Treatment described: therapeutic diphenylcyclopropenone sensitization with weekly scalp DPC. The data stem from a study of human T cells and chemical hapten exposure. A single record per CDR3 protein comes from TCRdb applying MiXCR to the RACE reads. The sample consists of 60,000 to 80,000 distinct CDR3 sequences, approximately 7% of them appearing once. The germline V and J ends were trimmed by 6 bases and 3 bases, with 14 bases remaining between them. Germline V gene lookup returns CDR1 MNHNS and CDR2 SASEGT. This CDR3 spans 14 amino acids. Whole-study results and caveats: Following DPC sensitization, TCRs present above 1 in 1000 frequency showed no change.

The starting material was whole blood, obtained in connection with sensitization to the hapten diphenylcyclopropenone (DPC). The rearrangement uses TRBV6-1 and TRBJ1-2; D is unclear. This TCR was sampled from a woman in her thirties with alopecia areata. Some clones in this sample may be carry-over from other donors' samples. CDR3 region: CASRPTWRDYGYTF. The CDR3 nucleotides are TGTGCCAGCAGACCGACTTGGAGAGACTATGGCTACACCTTC.